This passage covers 26 T cell receptor beta chains from one sample sequenced in a study of T cells in Graves' hyperthyroidism and ophthalmopathy. RNA transcripts gave rise to amplified TCR beta CDR3 regions. An initial round of RT-PCR targeting the TCR CDR3 relied on the HTBI primer set. MiXCR was run by TCRdb on the multiplex PCR reads, yielding one entry per CDR3 protein. Counted here are hundreds of thousands of distinct CDR3 sequences, approximately 24% occurring once; the ten biggest clones make up about 40%. The sequenced material came from blood. Source of these receptors: a middle-aged woman with Graves' ophthalmopathy.

The table lists this clonotype with many counts. The chain couples TRBV11-2 to TRBJ2-7; TRBD2 might be the D (7 bases). The CDR3 spans 18 residues. CDR1 and CDR2 (germline): SGHAT, FQNNGV. Trimming cost V 2 bases and J 3 bases, with 23 bases left between them. DNA of the CDR3: TGTGCCAGCAGCTTAATGAGCAGGCTCACAGGGAGGGGCTACGAGCAGTACTTC. This encodes CASSLMSRLTGRGYEQYF. The full variable domain, its missing parts supplied by reference TRBV11-2 and TRBJ2-7, is EAGVAQSPRYKIIEKRQSVAFWCNPISGHATLYWYQQILGQGPKLLIQFQNNGVVDDSQLPKDRFSAERLKGVDSTLKIQPAKLEDSAVYLCASSLMSRLTGRGYEQYFGPGTRLTVT.

The CDR3 nucleotides are TGCAGTGCTAGAGGGCGGGACAGGGGGACTGACTATGGCTACACCTTC. Protein sequence: CSARGRDRGTDYGYTF. V gene TRBV20-1 combines with J gene TRBJ1-2; TRBD1 matches at 11 bases. CDR1 DFQATT and CDR2 SNEGSKA come from the germline V gene (reference sequence). This CDR3 is built from 16 residues. V dropped 1 base and J dropped 3; count of bases not matched to a gene: 7.

This clonotype was observed at least ten times. This chain uses TRBV27 with TRBJ1-1; TRBD1 matches at 7 bases. Trimming removed 6 bases from V and 1 base from J; junction bases left unmatched: 5. Per germline, CDR1 MNHEY and CDR2 SMNVEV (reference sequence). The CDR3 is 14 amino acids. The CDR3 spells CASRAGGGNTEAFF. CDR3 coding DNA: TGTGCCAGCAGGGCAGGGGGAGGGAACACTGAAGCTTTCTTT.

This clonotype appeared once. The chain joins TRBV5-1 to TRBJ2-1; tentatively, D is TRBD1 or TRBD2 (6 bases each). Trimming shortened V by 4 bases and J by 1 base, and 15 bases separated the two germline ends. This CDR3 is 16 amino acids long. Looked up from germline, CDR1 is SGHRS and CDR2 is YFSETQ. CDR3 residues: CASSPTWGASYNEQFF. The CDR3 DNA reads TGCGCCAGCAGCCCCACCTGGGGGGCATCCTACAATGAGCAGTTCTTC.

The chain uses TRBV28 and TRBJ2-7; 8 bases are a match to TRBD2. Per germline, CDR1 MDHEN and CDR2 SYDVKM. The CDR3 spans 15 residues. The trim removed 8 bases at V and 4 bases at J, leaving 13 bases unmatched. CDR3 residues: CASRKTSVGAYEQYF. CDR3 DNA sequence: TGTGCCAGCCGAAAGACTAGCGTTGGTGCGTACGAGCAGTACTTC.

This clonotype was picked up many times. The chain employs TRBV27 and TRBJ1-1, with 8 positions matching TRBD1. Germline loops: CDR1 MNHEY, CDR2 SMNVEV (reference sequence). The CDR3 has 13 residues. The junction had 5 bases not matched to a gene; V was cut back by 0 bases and J by 11 bases. CDR3 bases: TGTGCCAGCAGTTTATCGGCAGGGGGCGACGCTTTCTTT. It codes for CASSLSAGGDAFF.

This clonotype has ten or more counts. V and J are TRBV2 and TRBJ1-6; weak D call: TRBD1 (5 bases). Germline V gene data show CDR1 as SNHLY and CDR2 as FYNNEI. The CDR3 spans 20 residues. The V end was cut by 5 bases, the J end by 8 bases, with 31 bases between. CDR3 residues: CASSPFGAGLRVIRDSPLHF. CDR3 DNA sequence: TGTGCCAGCAGTCCCTTTGGGGCAGGACTGAGGGTAATTCGAGATTCACCCCTCCACTTT.

This clonotype was observed at least ten times. V gene TRBV6-5 combines with J gene TRBJ2-2; 10 bases fit TRBD1. Looked up from germline, CDR1 is MNHEY and CDR2 is SVGAGI. The CDR3 is 14 amino acids. The V gene end was trimmed by 9 bases and the J gene end by 7 bases; junction bases not matched to a gene: 8. CDR3 loop: CASIWDRGVGELFF. DNA for the CDR3: TGTGCCAGTATCTGGGACAGGGGTGTCGGGGAGCTGTTTTTT.

Note on this clonotype: A much larger clone is a single base away; this may be a read error. The chain has TRBV7-8 and TRBJ1-1; D remains ambiguous. The CDR3 runs to 12 residues. Germline CDR1 SGHVS, CDR2 FQNEAQ. The ends were cut back, 4 bases at V and 6 bases at J, with 9 bases in the middle. CDR3 loop: CASSSYQPEAFF. The CDR3 region has the DNA TGTGCCAGCAGCTCGTACCAGCCTGAAGCTTTCTTT.

The sample holds many counts of this clonotype. The chain has TRBV12-3 or TRBV12-4 and TRBJ2-5, with a weak D call TRBD1 (6 bases). The CDR3 has 13 amino acids. Deletions cut 2 bases from V and 7 bases from J, with 11 bases between. The DNA of the CDR3 is TGTGCCAGCAGTTTACAGGGGCCGGGGACCCAGTACTTC. This encodes CASSLQGPGTQYF.

This clonotype was counted at least ten times. The V and J genes are TRBV5-1 and TRBJ2-5; the D gene is possibly TRBD2 (5 bases). V lost 4 bases and J lost 6, with 13 bases in between. CDR1 is SGHRS and CDR2 is YFSETQ in the germline V gene. The CDR3 spans 13 residues. CDR3 region: CASSPEGWQTQYF. CDR3 sequence (DNA): TGCGCCAGCAGCCCTGAGGGCTGGCAGACCCAGTACTTC.

This clonotype was observed many times. The CDR3 reads CSVTGTGGYEQYF. DNA for the CDR3: TGCAGCGTTACCGGGACAGGGGGCTACGAGCAGTACTTC. V is TRBV29-1 and J is TRBJ2-7, with TRBD1 identical over 11 bases. Germline V gene lookup returns CDR1 SQVTM and CDR2 ANQGSEA. Trimming at V came to 5 bases and at J to 3 bases, leaving 3 bases not matched to a gene. This CDR3 comprises 13 residues.

J is TRBJ2-7 and V is TRBV6-1; no clear D. V gave up 6 bases and J gave up 2 bases, with 11 bases separating them. CDR1 and CDR2 (germline): MNHNS, SASEGT. CDR3 length: 13 amino acids. The CDR3 reads CASRDDYTYEQYF. The CDR3 DNA reads as TGTGCCAGCAGGGACGATTATACCTACGAGCAGTACTTC.

This clonotype was detected many times. This chain uses TRBV6-2 or TRBV6-3 with TRBJ1-2; TRBD1 is a possible D gene (5 bases). The CDR3 totals 12 residues. The germline CDR1 and CDR2 sequences are MNHEY and SVGEGT. Between the trimmed V and J ends, which lost 7 bases and 2 bases, there was a span of 8 bases. CDR3 amino acids: CASTGQNYGYTF. CDR3 DNA: TGTGCCAGCACCGGACAAAACTATGGCTACACCTTC.

This clonotype was seen a handful of times. The V and J genes are TRBV7-8 and TRBJ2-7; 9 positions match TRBD1. J was trimmed by 3 bases and V by 5 bases; bases with no gene match: 8. The CDR3 is made up of 15 amino acids. CDR1 SGHVS and CDR2 FQNEAQ come from the germline V gene. The DNA of the CDR3 is TGTGCCAGCAGCGGTACAGGGGGCAGGAACTACGAGCAGTACTTC. Translation: CASSGTGGRNYEQYF.

The chain employs TRBV12-3 or TRBV12-4 and TRBJ2-7, with TRBD1 matching over 8 bases. The CDR3 covers 14 residues. Losses at the gene ends were 7 bases for V and 2 bases for J; bases not matched to a gene: 7. The CDR3 sequence: CASKGDRRAYEQYF. The CDR3 DNA reads TGTGCCAGCAAGGGGGACAGGCGCGCCTACGAGCAGTACTTC.

There are many counts of this clonotype. The junction departs from germline at one end; a sequencing error may be responsible. The chain has TRBV7-7 and TRBJ2-5; possible D gene TRBD1, 6 bases. In germline, CDR1 is SSHAT, CDR2 FNYEAQ (reference sequence). The CDR3 sequence is 13 residues long. DNA of the CDR3: TGTGCTAGCAGCAGGGGACGGCAAGAGACCCAGTACTTC. Translated: CASSRGRQETQYF.

This clonotype was seen ten or more times. The chain links TRBV27 to TRBJ1-2, with D possibly TRBD1 on 5 matching bases. The germline gives CDR1 MNHEY, CDR2 SMNVEV (reference sequence). Trimming shortened V by 6 bases and J by 6 bases, and 17 bases separated the two germline ends. The CDR3 sequence is 14 residues long. CDR3 in amino acids: CASSLGGFSDGYTF. The CDR3, as DNA: TGTGCCAGCAGCCTGGGGGGGTTCTCTGATGGCTACACCTTC.

This clonotype has at least ten counts. The chain links TRBV30 to TRBJ2-7; 7 bases are a match to TRBD1. This CDR3 has 17 amino acids. Germline V CDR1 and CDR2: GTSNPN, SVGIG (reference sequence). V was clipped by 2 bases and J by 3 bases; unmatched bases: 16. The CDR3 DNA reads TGTGCCTGGAGTAGGGCTCGGTCCGGGACAGCAAACTACGAGCAGTACTTC. Its translation: CAWSRARSGTANYEQYF.

This clonotype has a count of ten or more. Relative to the germline gene, one junction end is altered; a read error may explain this. The CDR3, as DNA: TGTGCCAGTACCAGTGGCTCGGGAGGGAGCACCGGGGAGTTGTTTTTT. Protein product: CASTSGSGGSTGELFF. This rearrangement joins TRBV19 to TRBJ2-2; 8 bases fit TRBD2. CDR1 is LNHDA and CDR2 is SQIVND in the germline V gene (reference sequence). This CDR3 spans 16 amino acids.

There are a few counts of this clonotype. The chain joins TRBV9 to TRBJ2-3; 9 nucleotides agree with TRBD2. Trimming removed 3 bases from V and 3 bases from J; junction bases left unmatched: 8. The CDR3 is 16 amino acids. Germline CDR1 and CDR2: SGDLS and YYNGEE. The CDR3 DNA reads TGTGCCAGCAGCGAGACCGGGACTAGCAGTACAGATACGCAGTATTTT. It codes for CASSETGTSSTDTQYF. Using reference TRBV9 and TRBJ2-3 for the parts outside the CDR3, the full variable domain is DSGVTQTPKHLITATGQRVTLRCSPRSGDLSVYWYQQSLDQGLQFLIQYYNGEERAKGNILERFSAQQFPDLHSELNLSSLELGDSALYFCASSETGTSSTDTQYFGPGTRLTVL.

Many counts were recorded for this clonotype. The junction departs from the called germline gene at one end, perhaps through a read error. V usage is TRBV20-1 and J usage is TRBJ1-1; D unclear. The V gene's germline CDR1 is DFQATT and CDR2 SNEGSKA (reference sequence). This CDR3 comprises 13 residues. The CDR3 loop reads CGARVNGETEAFF. The CDR3 DNA reads TGCGGTGCTAGAGTTAATGGGGAGACTGAAGCTTTCTTT.

This clonotype was detected ten times or more. At one of its ends the junction is not consistent with the germline gene, which may arise from a read error. The chain couples TRBV6-1 to TRBJ1-3; 9 nucleotides agree with TRBD1. Germline loops: CDR1 MNHNS, CDR2 SASEGT. The CDR3 length is 16 residues. The chain's CDR3 is CASREGQGLTGNTIYF. The CDR3 DNA reads as TGTGCCAGCAGAGAAGGACAGGGGCTCACTGGAAACACCATATATTTT.

The chain couples TRBV5-1 to TRBJ1-1; 9 nucleotides agree with TRBD1. The CDR3 covers 14 residues. V was clipped by 3 bases and J by 3 bases; unmatched bases: 3. Germline V lookup: CDR1 SGHRS, CDR2 YFSETQ. The CDR3 here is CASSSRTGDTEAFF. The CDR3 nucleotides read TGCGCCAGCAGCTCTCGGACAGGGGACACTGAAGCTTTCTTT.

This clonotype has ten or more counts. The chain carries TRBV28 and TRBJ2-4, with 9 bases matching TRBD2. The germline V gene encodes CDR1 MDHEN and CDR2 SYDVKM. Losses at the gene ends were 4 bases for V and 7 bases for J; bases not matched to a gene: 8. This CDR3 has 15 residues. CDR3 nucleotide sequence: TGTGCCAGCAGTTCCGATAGCGGGAGTGTGAACATTCAGTACTTC. Amino acids: CASSSDSGSVNIQYF.

The chain couples TRBV12-3 or TRBV12-4 to TRBJ2-7, with D possibly being TRBD1 (6 bases). This CDR3 spans 16 amino acids. V was shortened by 4 bases and J by 2 bases, with 18 bases between the two germline ends. This chain's CDR3 is CASSSHRQANTYEQYF. As DNA, the CDR3 is TGTGCCAGCAGTTCTCATAGACAGGCAAATACCTACGAGCAGTACTTC.